Listed below are T cell receptor beta chains from one sample, sequenced in a study of blood T cell repertoires in COVID-19. TCRdb's copy holds only in-frame clones and misses some; the assay was immunoSEQ multiplex PCR. Among roughly 50,000 clones listed, around 85% were seen once. Sequencing was done on a sample of peripheral blood. The receptor source for this set is a man aged 55 to 70 with acute or convalescent COVID-19. Each CDR3 is given with its conserved first and last residue. D genes are given only for firm matches. Only part of the rows carry a size: once, few, many, or a class if the clone is expanded.

d_call	j_call	clone_size	v_call	cdr3_aa	cdr3_nt
TRBD2	TRBJ2-2	.	TRBV7-9	CASSRGSSGTGELFF	TGTGCCAGCAGCCGCGGGAGTTCGGGCACCGGGGAGCTGTTTTTT
.	TRBJ1-5	.	TRBV12-3/TRBV12-4	CASSSGQQQPQHF	TGTGCCAGCAGTTCAGGACAGCAACAGCCCCAGCATTTT
TRBD1	TRBJ2-1	.	TRBV28	CASRGQGGKNEQFF	TGTGCCAGCAGGGGACAGGGGGGCAAAAATGAGCAGTTCTTC
.	TRBJ2-6	.	TRBV30	CAWSFLKGVPSGANVLTF	TGTGCCTGGAGTTTCCTAAAAGGGGTGCCCTCTGGGGCCAACGTCCTGACTTTC
TRBD1	TRBJ2-5	.	TRBV25-1	CASSESGRGREETQYF	TGTGCCAGCAGTGAATCCGGCAGGGGGCGGGAAGAGACCCAGTACTTC
.	TRBJ2-2	.	TRBV7-9	CASSLRTGNTGELFF	TGTGCCAGCAGCCTAAGGACGGGAAACACCGGGGAGCTGTTTTTT
.	TRBJ2-3	.	TRBV28	CASSGIGGPSPTDTQYF	TGTGCCAGCAGCGGAATAGGGGGACCGTCCCCCACAGATACGCAGTATTTT
TRBD1	TRBJ2-5	.	TRBV27	CASSFRQGEETQYF	TGTGCCAGCAGTTTTCGGCAGGGGGAAGAGACCCAGTACTTC
.	TRBJ2-2	.	TRBV5-1	CASKASASNTGELFF	TGCGCCAGCAAGGCTAGCGCCTCGAACACCGGGGAGCTGTTTTTT
.	TRBJ1-6	.	TRBV28	CASSYRSYNSPLHF	TGTGCCAGCAGTTACAGGTCTTATAATTCACCCCTCCACTTT
TRBD1	TRBJ2-5	.	TRBV11-2	CASSLVQGAGETQYF	TGTGCCAGCAGCTTAGTTCAGGGGGCCGGAGAGACCCAGTACTTC
TRBD1	TRBJ1-2	once	TRBV27	CASSLLYDVYRGTANYGYTF	TGTGCCAGCAGTTTACTATATGACGTTTACAGGGGGACAGCTAACTATGGCTACACCTTC
.	TRBJ2-1	.	TRBV11-2	CASSLGRNNEQFF	TGTGCCAGCAGCTTAGGGAGGAACAATGAGCAGTTCTTC
.	TRBJ2-3	.	TRBV5-8	CASSRRGTQYF	TGTGCCAGCAGCCGTAGGGGTACGCAGTATTTT
.	TRBJ2-3	.	TRBV2	CASSTAGRPTDTQYF	TGTGCCAGCAGTACCGCGGGACGACCCACAGATACGCAGTATTTT
.	TRBJ1-3	once	TRBV18	CASSLPIGQSSGNTIYF	TGTGCCAGCTCACTACCAATTGGACAGTCCTCTGGAAACACCATATATTTT
.	TRBJ2-5	.	TRBV5-4	CASSLARGSQETQYF	TGTGCCAGCAGCTTGGCTCGGGGATCCCAAGAGACCCAGTACTTC
TRBD2	TRBJ2-2	.	TRBV11-2	CASSLGLAGTGELFF	TGTGCCAGCAGCTTGGGACTAGCGGGGACCGGGGAGCTGTTTTTT
.	TRBJ2-5	.	TRBV6-2/TRBV6-3	CASSGTSYGETQYF	TGTGCCAGCAGTGGAACTAGCTACGGGGAGACCCAGTACTTC
TRBD2	TRBJ2-1	.	TRBV28	CASVGLGTSAYNEQFF	TGTGCCAGCGTCGGACTTGGGACTAGCGCCTACAATGAGCAGTTCTTC
.	TRBJ1-5	.	TRBV30	CAWSGRDQPQHF	TGTGCCTGGAGTGGGAGGGATCAGCCCCAGCATTTT
.	TRBJ1-1	.	TRBV27	CASRFQGPGTEAFF	TGTGCCAGCAGATTCCAGGGCCCAGGCACTGAAGCTTTCTTT
TRBD2	TRBJ2-4	.	TRBV3-1/TRBV3-2	CASSQIAWREGRGNIQYF	TGTGCCAGCAGCCAAATCGCCTGGCGGGAGGGCCGGGGGAACATTCAGTACTTC
.	TRBJ2-5	.	TRBV3-1/TRBV3-2	CASSERGSQSTQYF	TGTGCCAGCAGCGAACGGGGGTCCCAGTCGACCCAGTACTTC
TRBD2	TRBJ2-7	.	TRBV27	CASSLRREGYEQYF	TGTGCCAGCAGTTTACGGAGGGAGGGATACGAGCAGTACTTC
.	TRBJ2-7	.	TRBV28	CASPPTQDEQYF	TGTGCCAGCCCCCCTACACAGGACGAGCAGTACTTC
TRBD1	TRBJ2-7	.	TRBV10-2	CASSDPGTGGSEQYF	TGCGCCAGCAGTGACCCCGGGACAGGTGGGTCCGAGCAGTACTTC